This passage covers 25 T cell receptor beta chains from one sample sequenced in a study of blood T cell repertoires in COVID-19. Sequenced by immunoSEQ multiplex PCR; TCRdb stores in-frame clones only, minus some. The sample has 70,000 to 95,000 clones, 92% seen once. Sequencing was carried out using peripheral blood. Source of these receptors: a woman aged 55-69 years with active COVID-19.

This clone was found once. The chain employs TRBV5-4 and TRBJ2-5, with 9 bases aligning to TRBD1. The V gene end was trimmed by 6 bases and the J gene end by 4 bases; junction bases not matched to a gene: 10. The CDR3 consists of 15 residues. CDR1 is SGHNT and CDR2 is YYREEE in the germline V gene (reference sequence). The CDR3 nucleotides read TGTGCCAGCACCTCCGGGACAGGGTTGGTAGAGACCCAGTACTTC. As protein: CASTSGTGLVETQYF.

V usage is TRBV6-6 and J usage is TRBJ1-2, with 7 bases aligning to TRBD1. Germline V CDR1 and CDR2: MNHNY, SVGAGI (reference sequence). The CDR3 is 14 residues long. V shed 6 bases, J shed 4 bases, and the junction held 8 bases outside the gene matches. CDR3 in amino acids: CASRAMGQLYGYTF. The CDR3 region has the DNA TGTGCCAGCAGAGCTATGGGACAGCTCTATGGCTACACCTTC.

The chain links TRBV3-1 (or the pseudogene TRBV3-2) to TRBJ1-3; 9 nucleotides match TRBD1. After removal of 6 bases from V and 0 bases from J, the junction contained 15 bases not matched to a gene. Germline V lookup: CDR1 LGHDT, CDR2 YNNKEL (reference sequence). This CDR3 comprises 19 residues. CDR3 coding DNA: TGTGCCAGCAGTCGTAAGCCTACAGGGGGCTTTAGCTCTGGAAACACCATATATTTT. Translation gives CASSRKPTGGFSSGNTIYF.

The chain's CDR3 is CATSDRGTGGNQPQHF. The CDR3 bases are TGTGCCACCAGTGATCGTGGGACAGGGGGGAATCAGCCCCAGCATTTT. The chain has TRBV24-1 and TRBJ1-5; 11 bases map to TRBD1. CDR1 and CDR2 from the germline V gene are KGHDR and SFDVKD. The J segment lost 4 bases and the V segment lost 3 bases, leaving 4 bases of the junction unmatched. The CDR3 consists of 16 residues.

V gene TRBV30 combines with J gene TRBJ1-6; D is ambiguous. Deletions cut 1 base from V and 0 bases from J, with 7 bases between. The CDR3 contains 15 residues. Germline V gene sequence: CDR1 GTSNPN, CDR2 SVGIG (reference sequence). The CDR3 region is CAWSEISSYNSPLHF. The DNA of the CDR3 is TGTGCCTGGAGTGAGATTAGCTCCTATAATTCACCCCTCCACTTT.

J is TRBJ2-3 and V is TRBV6-2 or TRBV6-3, with 7 bases lining up with TRBD1. CDR1 and CDR2 (germline): MNHEY, SVGEGT. The length of the CDR3 is 16 residues. V shed 2 bases, J shed 0 bases, and the junction held 5 bases outside the gene matches. CDR3 protein: CASSYGSTGSTDTQYF. CDR3 in DNA: TGTGCCAGCAGTTACGGATCGACAGGGAGCACAGATACGCAGTATTTT.

The DNA of the CDR3 is TGTGCCAGCAGCGTATCCGGCGGTACGATAAATTCACCCCTCCACTTT. Protein product: CASSVSGGTINSPLHF. The V call is TRBV9, the J call TRBJ1-6; D gene unclear. Looked up from germline, CDR1 is SGDLS and CDR2 is YYNGEE. The CDR3 loop spans 16 amino acids. With 1 base removed from V and 7 bases from J, the gap between germline ends came to 15 bases.

The V call is TRBV3-1 (or the pseudogene TRBV3-2), the J call TRBJ2-3; TRBD2 matches at 8 bases. The CDR3 has 15 amino acids. V trimming: 3 bases; J trimming: 4 bases; junction bases outside the gene matches: 6. Germline CDR1 and CDR2: LGHDT and YNNKEL (reference sequence). CDR3 nucleotides: TGTGCCAGCAGCCACTTATCGGGGGGGCCAGATACGCAGTATTTT. Translation: CASSHLSGGPDTQYF.

The V and J genes are TRBV19 and TRBJ2-1, with D possibly matching TRBD1 (6 bases). Germline CDR1 reads LNHDA; CDR2 reads SQIVND (reference sequence). The V gene lost 5 bases and the J gene lost 7 bases, with 15 bases spanning the gap. The CDR3 extends over 14 amino acids. The CDR3 nucleotides read TGTGCCAGTAGTGCCACAGGGCCGGGGAATGAGCAGTTCTTC. It yields the protein CASSATGPGNEQFF.

This clone was seen only once. V is TRBV6-6 and J is TRBJ1-2; 9 positions match TRBD1. The CDR3 extends over 16 amino acids. The J segment lost 7 bases and the V segment lost 4 bases, leaving 13 bases of the junction unmatched. Germline V gives CDR1 MNHNY, CDR2 SVGAGI (reference sequence). CDR3 DNA: TGTGCCAGCAGTTCATCCGGGACAGGGCGGGGAGTTGGCTACACCTTC. Protein product: CASSSSGTGRGVGYTF.

This chain connects TRBV2 to TRBJ2-2; 7 positions agree with TRBD1. Trimming cost V 6 bases and J 2 bases; bases outside gene matches: 6. The CDR3 loop spans 15 amino acids. Germline CDR1 reads SNHLY; CDR2 reads FYNNEI. CDR3: CASSPGQLNTGELFF. CDR3 DNA sequence: TGTGCCAGCAGCCCGGGACAGCTTAACACCGGGGAGCTGTTTTTT.

This clone was observed a few times. V usage is TRBV2 and J usage is TRBJ2-7; D unresolved. V lost 7 bases, J lost 0 bases, and 7 bases lay in between. The CDR3 is 12 residues long. Germline CDR1 reads SNHLY; CDR2 reads FYNNEI. This CDR3 reads CASTAGSYEQYF. DNA for the CDR3: TGTGCCAGCACCGCCGGCTCCTACGAGCAGTACTTC.

The chain uses TRBV3-1 (or the pseudogene TRBV3-2) and TRBJ1-1; TRBD1 is a possible D gene (6 bases). The germline gives CDR1 LGHDT, CDR2 YNNKEL (reference sequence). The CDR3 contains 14 residues. The V and J ends lost 0 bases and 8 bases respectively, with 13 bases between them. The DNA of the CDR3 is TGTGCCAGCAGCCAAGATCTCAACAGGGCAGAAGCTTTCTTT. Protein product: CASSQDLNRAEAFF.

Only one count was recorded for this clone. V usage is TRBV18 and J usage is TRBJ2-2; no definite D call. The V gene's germline CDR1 is KGHSH and CDR2 LQKENI. V lost 1 base, J lost 5 bases, and 8 bases lay in between. The CDR3 has 14 residues. CDR3 nucleotide sequence: TGTGCCAGCTCACCACTAGAGATTACCGGGGAGCTGTTTTTT. Its translation is CASSPLEITGELFF.

This chain links TRBV7-2 with TRBJ2-1; 10 bases align to TRBD1. The CDR3 is 15 residues long. The V and J ends lost 7 bases and 2 bases, in that order; junction bases with no gene match: 5. From germline, CDR1 is SGHTA and CDR2 FQGNSA. CDR3 coding DNA: TGTGCCAGCAACATCGGACAGGGGGCCTACAATGAGCAGTTCTTC. Protein product: CASNIGQGAYNEQFF. The complete variable domain, with remaining parts taken from reference TRBV7-2 and TRBJ2-1, reads GAGVSQSPSNKVTEKGKDVELRCDPISGHTALYWYRQSLGQGLEFLIYFQGNSAPDKSGLPSDRFSAERTGGSVSTLTIQRTQQEDSAVYLCASNIGQGAYNEQFFGPGTRLTVL.

V and J are TRBV6-5 and TRBJ2-3; D might be TRBD1 (5 bases). The germline V gene encodes CDR1 MNHEY and CDR2 SVGAGI. The V end was cut by 2 bases, the J end by 4 bases, with 10 bases between. The CDR3 runs to 14 residues. CDR3 nucleotide sequence: TGTGCCAGCAGTTACAGGTCCAGGGCAGATACGCAGTATTTT. This encodes CASSYRSRADTQYF.

This clone was seen a few times. V and J are TRBV28 and TRBJ2-6, with a possible D match to TRBD1 (6 bases). The V end lost 6 bases, the J end lost 0 bases, and 9 bases lay between the germline ends. Germline V gives CDR1 MDHEN, CDR2 SYDVKM. The CDR3 contains 15 residues. CDR3 sequence reads: CASREQGSGANVLTF. CDR3 bases: TGTGCCAGCAGAGAACAGGGCTCTGGGGCCAACGTCCTGACTTTC.

The CDR3 DNA is TGCGCCAGCAGCCGGGGACAGGGAGCAGTGTCGGATACGCAGTATTTT. Translation: CASSRGQGAVSDTQYF. The V call is TRBV5-1, the J call TRBJ2-3; 9 bases agree with TRBD1. The CDR3 is made up of 16 amino acids. Germline CDR1 is SGHRS and CDR2 is YFSETQ. V shed 4 bases and J 6 bases; nucleotides not matched to a gene: 12.

V is TRBV28 and J is TRBJ2-3, with D unclear. Deletions cut 6 bases from V and 3 bases from J, with 7 bases between. CDR1 MDHEN and CDR2 SYDVKM come from the germline V gene. This CDR3 contains 12 residues. The DNA for the CDR3 is TGTGCCAGCAGGACACAAACAGATACGCAGTATTTT. This sequence encodes CASRTQTDTQYF.

This chain links TRBV18 with TRBJ2-2; tentatively, D is TRBD1 (6 bases). This CDR3 is built from 14 residues. Germline values: CDR1 KGHSH, CDR2 LQKENI. V was pared by 4 bases and J by 7 bases, with 13 bases between. In nucleotides, the CDR3 is TGTGCCAGCTCACGGGACAATGATGGCGGGGAGCTGTTTTTT. Its translation is CASSRDNDGGELFF.

The V call is TRBV12-3 or TRBV12-4, the J call TRBJ2-3; D call uncertain. Deletions cut 5 bases from V and 2 bases from J, with 8 bases between. The CDR3 loop spans 13 amino acids. CDR3 DNA: TGTGCCAGCAGTAACCAGATCACAGATACGCAGTATTTT. The encoded protein is CASSNQITDTQYF.

V usage is TRBV4-2 and J usage is TRBJ1-4, with 8 positions matching TRBD1. The ends lost 3 bases at V and 3 bases at J; junction bases unmatched: 9. Germline CDR1 and CDR2: LGHNA and YNFKEQ. This CDR3 has 17 residues. DNA for the CDR3: TGTGCCAGCAGCCATTCTGGACAGGGTTGGGCTAATGAAAAACTGTTTTTT. It codes for CASSHSGQGWANEKLFF.

The chain is built from TRBV7-9 and TRBJ2-1, with D perhaps TRBD2 (6 bases). Trimming removed 5 bases at V and 4 bases at J, with 12 bases between. CDR3 length: 14 amino acids. Germline CDR1 and CDR2: SEHNR and FQNEAQ (reference sequence). CDR3 residues: CASSPRDGYNEQFF. CDR3 nucleotides: TGTGCCAGCAGCCCGCGGGACGGATACAATGAGCAGTTCTTC.

In DNA form, the CDR3 reads TGTGCCAGCAGTGACCGACAGGGTCTTGGCTACACCTTC. This translates into CASSDRQGLGYTF. The J gene is TRBJ1-2, the V gene TRBV6-1, with 7 bases aligning to TRBD1. Looked up from germline, CDR1 is MNHNS and CDR2 is SASEGT. The CDR3 covers 13 residues. Trimming took 3 bases from V and 7 from J; bases not matched to a gene: 5.

The genes are TRBV6-1 and TRBJ2-7; the match to TRBD2 covers 7 bases. V gave up 0 bases and J gave up 9 bases; unmatched junction bases: 11. The CDR3 loop spans 15 amino acids. Looked up from germline, CDR1 is MNHNS and CDR2 is SASEGT. The CDR3 DNA reads TGTGCCAGCAGTGAAGCGCAGGGACTAACAGATAGGCAGTACTTC. It translates to CASSEAQGLTDRQYF.